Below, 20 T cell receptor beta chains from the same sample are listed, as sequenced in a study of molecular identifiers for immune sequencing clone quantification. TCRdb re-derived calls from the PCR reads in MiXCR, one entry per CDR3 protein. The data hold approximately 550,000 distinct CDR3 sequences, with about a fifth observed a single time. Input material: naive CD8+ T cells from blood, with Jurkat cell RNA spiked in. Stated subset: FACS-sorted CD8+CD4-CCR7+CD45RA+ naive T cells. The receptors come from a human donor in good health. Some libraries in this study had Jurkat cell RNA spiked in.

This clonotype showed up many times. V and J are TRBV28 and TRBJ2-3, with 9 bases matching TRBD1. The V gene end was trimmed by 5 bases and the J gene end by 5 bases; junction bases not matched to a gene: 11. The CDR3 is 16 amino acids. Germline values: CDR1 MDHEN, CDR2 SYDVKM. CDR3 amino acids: CASSKQGAILRDTQYF. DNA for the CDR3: TGTGCCAGCAGTAAACAGGGGGCGATTTTGAGAGATACGCAGTATTTT.

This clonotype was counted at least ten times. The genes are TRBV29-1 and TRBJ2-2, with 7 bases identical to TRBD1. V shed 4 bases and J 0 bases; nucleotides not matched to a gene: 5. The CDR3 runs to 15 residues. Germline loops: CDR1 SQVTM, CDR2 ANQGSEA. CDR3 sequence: CSVVSGQTNTGELFF. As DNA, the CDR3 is TGCAGCGTTGTATCGGGACAGACGAACACCGGGGAGCTGTTTTTT.

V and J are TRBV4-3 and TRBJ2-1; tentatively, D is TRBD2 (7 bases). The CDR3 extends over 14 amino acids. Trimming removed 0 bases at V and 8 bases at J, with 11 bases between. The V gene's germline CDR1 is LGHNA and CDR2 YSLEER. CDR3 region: CASSQDGGGHEQFF. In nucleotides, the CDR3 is TGCGCCAGCAGCCAAGATGGGGGGGGCCATGAGCAGTTCTTC.

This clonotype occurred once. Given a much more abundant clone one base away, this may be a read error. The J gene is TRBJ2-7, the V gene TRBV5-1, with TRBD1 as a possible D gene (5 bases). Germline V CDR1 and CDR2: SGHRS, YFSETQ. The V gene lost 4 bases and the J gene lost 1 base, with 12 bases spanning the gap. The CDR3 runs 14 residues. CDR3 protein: CASSRFDSSYEQYF. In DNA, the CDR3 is TGCGCCAGCAGCCGCTTCGACAGTTCCTACGAGCAGTACTTC.

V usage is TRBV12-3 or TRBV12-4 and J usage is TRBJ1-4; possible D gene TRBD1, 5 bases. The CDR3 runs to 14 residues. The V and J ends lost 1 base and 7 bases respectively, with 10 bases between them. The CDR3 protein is CASSLGVGGEKLFF. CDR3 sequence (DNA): TGTGCCAGCAGTTTAGGGGTCGGGGGTGAAAAACTGTTTTTT.

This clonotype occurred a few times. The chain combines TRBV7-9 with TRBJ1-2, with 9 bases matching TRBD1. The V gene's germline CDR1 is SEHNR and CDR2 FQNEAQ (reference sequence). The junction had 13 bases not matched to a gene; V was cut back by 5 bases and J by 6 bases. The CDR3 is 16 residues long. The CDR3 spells CASSPQSGTGSHGYTF. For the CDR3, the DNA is TGTGCCAGCAGCCCGCAATCCGGGACAGGGTCCCATGGCTACACCTTC.

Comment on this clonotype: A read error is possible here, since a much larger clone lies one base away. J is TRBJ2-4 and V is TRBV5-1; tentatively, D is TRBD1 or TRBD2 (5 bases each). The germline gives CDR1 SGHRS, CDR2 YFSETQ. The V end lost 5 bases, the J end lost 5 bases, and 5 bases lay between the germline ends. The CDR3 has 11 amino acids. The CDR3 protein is CASRGENIQYF. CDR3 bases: TGCGCCAGCAGGGGGGAAAACATTCAGTACTTC.

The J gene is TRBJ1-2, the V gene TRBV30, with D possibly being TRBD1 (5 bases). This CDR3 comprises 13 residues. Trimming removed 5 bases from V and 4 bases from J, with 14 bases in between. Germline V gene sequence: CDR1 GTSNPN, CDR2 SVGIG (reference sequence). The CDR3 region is CAWVGDGIYGYTF. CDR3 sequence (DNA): TGTGCCTGGGTCGGGGACGGGATCTATGGCTACACCTTC.

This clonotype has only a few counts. CDR3 DNA: TGTGCCACCCATGGGGACACCTCCTACGAGCAGTACTTC. Translated: CATHGDTSYEQYF. The chain joins TRBV6-4 to TRBJ2-7; D may be TRBD1 (6 bases). The CDR3 is 13 amino acids. Germline loops: CDR1 MRHNA, CDR2 SNTAGT. V lost 10 bases, J lost 0 bases, and 13 bases lay in between.

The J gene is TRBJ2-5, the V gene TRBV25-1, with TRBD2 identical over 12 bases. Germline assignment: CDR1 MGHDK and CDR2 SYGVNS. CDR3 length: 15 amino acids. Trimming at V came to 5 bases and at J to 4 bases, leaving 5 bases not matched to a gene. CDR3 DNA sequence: TGTGCCAGCAGTCTAGCGGGGGGGGCCGGAGAGACCCAGTACTTC. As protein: CASSLAGGAGETQYF.

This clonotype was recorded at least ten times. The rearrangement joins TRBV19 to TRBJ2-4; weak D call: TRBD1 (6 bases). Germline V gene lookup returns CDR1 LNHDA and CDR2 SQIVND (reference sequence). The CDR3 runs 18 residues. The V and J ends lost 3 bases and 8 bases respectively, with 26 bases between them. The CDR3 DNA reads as TGTGCCAGTAGTATGCCCTACACCCTAACAGGGCAACGGGACATTCAGTACTTC. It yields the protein CASSMPYTLTGQRDIQYF. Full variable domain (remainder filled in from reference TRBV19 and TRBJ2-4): DGGITQSPKYLFRKEGQNVTLSCEQNLNHDAMYWYRQDPGQGLRLIYYSQIVNDFQKGDIAEGYSVSREKKESFPLTVTSAQKNPTAFYLCASSMPYTLTGQRDIQYFGAGTRLSVL.

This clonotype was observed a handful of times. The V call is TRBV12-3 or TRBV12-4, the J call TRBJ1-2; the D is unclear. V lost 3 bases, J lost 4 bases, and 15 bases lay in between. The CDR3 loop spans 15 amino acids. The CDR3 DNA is TGTGCCAGCAGTTTTATGGGCAGAGACTTCTATGGCTACACCTTC. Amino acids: CASSFMGRDFYGYTF.

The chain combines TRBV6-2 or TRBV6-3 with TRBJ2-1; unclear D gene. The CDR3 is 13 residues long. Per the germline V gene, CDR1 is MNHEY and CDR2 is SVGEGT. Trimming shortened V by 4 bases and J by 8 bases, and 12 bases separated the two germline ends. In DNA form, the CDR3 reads TGTGCCAGCAGTTTAGGGTCGGCTGATGAGCAGTTCTTC. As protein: CASSLGSADEQFF.

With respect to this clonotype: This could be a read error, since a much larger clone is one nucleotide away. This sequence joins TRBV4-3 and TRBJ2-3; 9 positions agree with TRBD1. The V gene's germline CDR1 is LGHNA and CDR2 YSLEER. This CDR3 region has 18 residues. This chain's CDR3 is CASGQERTGVTYTDTQYF. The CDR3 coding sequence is TGCGCCAGCGGCCAAGAAAGGACAGGGGTGACCTACACAGATACGCAGTATTTT.

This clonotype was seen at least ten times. CDR3 DNA: TGTGCCAGCAGTAGCTATGGGGACAGCAAGTCGGGAGAGACCCAGTACTTC. As protein: CASSSYGDSKSGETQYF. This chain links TRBV28 with TRBJ2-5, with 7 bases lining up with TRBD1. With 5 bases clipped from V and 4 bases from J, the junction kept 16 bases outside the gene matches. This CDR3 has 17 amino acids. Germline V gene lookup returns CDR1 MDHEN and CDR2 SYDVKM.

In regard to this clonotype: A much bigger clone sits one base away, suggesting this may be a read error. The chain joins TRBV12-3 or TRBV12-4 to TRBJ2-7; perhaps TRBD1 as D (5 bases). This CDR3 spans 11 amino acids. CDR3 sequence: CASSLGVRVSF. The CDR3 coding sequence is TGTGCCAGCAGTCTAGGGGTCAGGGTATCGTTC.

Here the CDR3 DNA reads TGTGCCAGTAGTACACGAACCGGGACAGAGGATGAAAAACTGTTTTTT. This gives the protein CASSTRTGTEDEKLFF. This chain connects TRBV19 to TRBJ1-4; 7 bases are shared with TRBD1. The CDR3 totals 16 residues. Per the germline V gene, CDR1 is LNHDA and CDR2 is SQIVND (reference sequence). Trimming cost V 4 bases and J 6 bases; bases outside gene matches: 11.

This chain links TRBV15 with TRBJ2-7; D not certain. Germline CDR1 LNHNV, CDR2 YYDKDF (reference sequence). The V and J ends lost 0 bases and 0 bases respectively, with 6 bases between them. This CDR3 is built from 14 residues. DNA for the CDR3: TGTGCCACCAGCAGAGATCGGTCCTCCTACGAGCAGTACTTC. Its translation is CATSRDRSSYEQYF. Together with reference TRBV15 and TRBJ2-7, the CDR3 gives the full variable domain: DAMVIQNPRYQVTQFGKPVTLSCSQTLNHNVMYWYQQKSSQAPKLLFHYYDKDFNNEADTPDNFQSRRPNTSFCFLDIRSPGLGDTAMYLCATSRDRSSYEQYFGPGTRLTVT.

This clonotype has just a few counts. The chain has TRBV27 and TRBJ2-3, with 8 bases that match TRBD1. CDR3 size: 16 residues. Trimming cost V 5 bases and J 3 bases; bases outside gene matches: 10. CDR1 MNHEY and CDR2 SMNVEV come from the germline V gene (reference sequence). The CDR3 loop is CASSPLVTGATDTQYF. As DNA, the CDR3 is TGTGCCAGCAGTCCACTTGTGACAGGGGCTACAGATACGCAGTATTTT.

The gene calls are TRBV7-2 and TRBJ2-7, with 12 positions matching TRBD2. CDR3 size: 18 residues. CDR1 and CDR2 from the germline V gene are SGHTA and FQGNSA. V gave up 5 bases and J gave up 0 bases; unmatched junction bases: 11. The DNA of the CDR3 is TGTGCCAGCAGCCCCCTGACTAGCGGGGGCCTAACCTCCTACGAGCAGTACTTC. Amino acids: CASSPLTSGGLTSYEQYF. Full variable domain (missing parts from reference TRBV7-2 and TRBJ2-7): GAGVSQSPSNKVTEKGKDVELRCDPISGHTALYWYRQSLGQGLEFLIYFQGNSAPDKSGLPSDRFSAERTGGSVSTLTIQRTQQEDSAVYLCASSPLTSGGLTSYEQYFGPGTRLTVT.